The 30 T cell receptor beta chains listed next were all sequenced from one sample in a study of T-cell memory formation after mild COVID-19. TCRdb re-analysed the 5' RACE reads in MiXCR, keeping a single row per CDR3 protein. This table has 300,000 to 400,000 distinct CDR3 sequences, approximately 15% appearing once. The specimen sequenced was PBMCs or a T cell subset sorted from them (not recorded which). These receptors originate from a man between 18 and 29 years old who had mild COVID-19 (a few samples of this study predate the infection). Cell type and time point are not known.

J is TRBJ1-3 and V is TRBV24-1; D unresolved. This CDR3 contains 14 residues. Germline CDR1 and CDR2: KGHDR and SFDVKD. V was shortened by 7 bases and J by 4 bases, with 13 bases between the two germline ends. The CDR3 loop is CATRKIASGNTIYF. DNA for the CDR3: TGTGCCACCAGAAAGATCGCGTCCGGAAACACCATATATTTT.

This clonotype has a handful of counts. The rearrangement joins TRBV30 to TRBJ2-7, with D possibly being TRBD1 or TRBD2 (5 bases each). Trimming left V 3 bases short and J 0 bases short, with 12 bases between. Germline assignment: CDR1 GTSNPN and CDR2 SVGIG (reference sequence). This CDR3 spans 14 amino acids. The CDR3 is CAWSGTGLSYEQYF. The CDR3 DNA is TGTGCCTGGAGCGGGACGGGGCTCTCCTACGAGCAGTACTTC.

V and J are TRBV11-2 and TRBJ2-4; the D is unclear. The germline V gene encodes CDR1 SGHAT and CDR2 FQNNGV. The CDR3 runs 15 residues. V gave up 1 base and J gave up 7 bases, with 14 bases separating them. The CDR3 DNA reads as TGTGCCAGCAGCTTAGTAGCCTCGGCTATGAACATTCAGTACTTC. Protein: CASSLVASAMNIQYF.

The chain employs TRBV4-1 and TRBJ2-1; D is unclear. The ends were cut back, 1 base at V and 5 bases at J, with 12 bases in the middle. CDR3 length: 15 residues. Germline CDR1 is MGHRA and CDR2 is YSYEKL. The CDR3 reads CASSQVFGSDNEQFF. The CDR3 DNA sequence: TGCGCCAGCAGCCAAGTATTCGGTTCCGACAATGAGCAGTTCTTC.

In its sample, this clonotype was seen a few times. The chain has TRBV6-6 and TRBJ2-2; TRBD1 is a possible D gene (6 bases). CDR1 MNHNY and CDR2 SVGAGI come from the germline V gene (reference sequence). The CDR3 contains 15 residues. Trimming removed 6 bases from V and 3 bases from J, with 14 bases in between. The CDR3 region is CASSFASGDTGELFF. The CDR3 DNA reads TGTGCCAGCAGCTTCGCATCAGGGGACACCGGGGAGCTGTTTTTT.

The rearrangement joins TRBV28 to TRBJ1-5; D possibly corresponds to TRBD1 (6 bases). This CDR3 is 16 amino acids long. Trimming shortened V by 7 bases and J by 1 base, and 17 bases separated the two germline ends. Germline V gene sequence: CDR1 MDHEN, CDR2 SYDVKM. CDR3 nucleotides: TGTGCCAGCATCGATAGGGGGATTACGAGCAATCAGCCCCAGCATTTT. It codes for CASIDRGITSNQPQHF.

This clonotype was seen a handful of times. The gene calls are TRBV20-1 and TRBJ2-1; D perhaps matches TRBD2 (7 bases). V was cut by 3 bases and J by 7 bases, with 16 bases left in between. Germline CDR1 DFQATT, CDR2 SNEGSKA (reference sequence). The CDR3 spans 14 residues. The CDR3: CSASFGGPGNEQFF. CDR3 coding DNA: TGCAGTGCTAGCTTCGGGGGGCCAGGGAATGAGCAGTTCTTC.

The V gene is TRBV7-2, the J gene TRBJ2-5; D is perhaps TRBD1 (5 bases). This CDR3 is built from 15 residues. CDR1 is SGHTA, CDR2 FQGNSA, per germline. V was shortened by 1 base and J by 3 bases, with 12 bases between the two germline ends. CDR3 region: CASSLDPAGKETQYF. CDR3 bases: TGTGCCAGCAGCTTAGACCCGGCAGGGAAAGAGACCCAGTACTTC.

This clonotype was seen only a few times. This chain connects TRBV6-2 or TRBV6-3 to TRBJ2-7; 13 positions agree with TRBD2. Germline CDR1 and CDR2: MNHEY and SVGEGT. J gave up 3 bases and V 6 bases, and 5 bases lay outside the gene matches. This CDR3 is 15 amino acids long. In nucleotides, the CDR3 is TGTGCCAGCAGCCCTGGGACTAGCGGGGTCTACGAGCAGTACGTC. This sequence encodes CASSPGTSGVYEQYV.

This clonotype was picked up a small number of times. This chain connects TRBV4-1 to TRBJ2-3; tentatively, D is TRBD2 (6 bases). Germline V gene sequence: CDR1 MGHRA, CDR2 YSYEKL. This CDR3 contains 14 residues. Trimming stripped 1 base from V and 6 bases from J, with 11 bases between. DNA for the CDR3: TGCGCCAGCAGCCAAGTTGCGGGGATTGATACGCAGTATTTT. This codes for CASSQVAGIDTQYF.

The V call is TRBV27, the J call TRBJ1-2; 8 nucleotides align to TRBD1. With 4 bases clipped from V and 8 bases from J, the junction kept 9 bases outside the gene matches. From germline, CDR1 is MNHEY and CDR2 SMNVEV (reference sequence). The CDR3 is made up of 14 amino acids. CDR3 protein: CASSSRTGWRGYTF. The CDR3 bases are TGTGCCAGCAGTTCCAGGACAGGGTGGAGAGGCTACACCTTC.

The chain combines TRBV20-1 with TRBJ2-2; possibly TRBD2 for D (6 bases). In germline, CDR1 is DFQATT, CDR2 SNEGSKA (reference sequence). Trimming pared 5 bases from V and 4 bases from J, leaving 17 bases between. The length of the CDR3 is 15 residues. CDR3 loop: CSALDPGRSTGELFF. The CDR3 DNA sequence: TGCAGTGCTTTGGACCCAGGGAGGAGCACCGGGGAGCTGTTTTTT.

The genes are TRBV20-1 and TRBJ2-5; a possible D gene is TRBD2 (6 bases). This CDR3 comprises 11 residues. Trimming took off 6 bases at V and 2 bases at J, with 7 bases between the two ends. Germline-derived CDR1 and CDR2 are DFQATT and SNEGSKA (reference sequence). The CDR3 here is CSARGQETQYF. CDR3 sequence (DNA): TGCAGTGCGCGGGGTCAAGAGACCCAGTACTTC.

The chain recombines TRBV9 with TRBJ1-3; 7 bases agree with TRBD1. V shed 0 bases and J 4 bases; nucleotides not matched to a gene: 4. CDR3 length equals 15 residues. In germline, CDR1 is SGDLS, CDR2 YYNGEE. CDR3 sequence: CASSVGDSSGNTIYF. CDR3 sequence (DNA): TGTGCCAGCAGCGTAGGGGACAGCAGCGGAAACACCATATATTTT.

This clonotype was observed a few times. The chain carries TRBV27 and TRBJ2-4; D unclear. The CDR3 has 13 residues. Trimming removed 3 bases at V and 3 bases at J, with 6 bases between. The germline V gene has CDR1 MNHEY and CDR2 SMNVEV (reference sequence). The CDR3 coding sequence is TGTGCCAGCAGTTTGGGCCTCAAAAACATTCAGTACTTC. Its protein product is CASSLGLKNIQYF.

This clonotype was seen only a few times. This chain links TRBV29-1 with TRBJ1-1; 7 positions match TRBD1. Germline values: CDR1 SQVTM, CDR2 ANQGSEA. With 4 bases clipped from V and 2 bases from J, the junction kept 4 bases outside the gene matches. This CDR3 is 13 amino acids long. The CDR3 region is CSVVYRGNTEAFF. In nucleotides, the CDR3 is TGCAGCGTTGTCTACAGGGGCAACACTGAAGCTTTCTTT.

The CDR3 sequence: CASSESRRLANDGTQYF. As DNA, the CDR3 is TGCGCCAGCAGTGAGTCGCGTCGACTAGCGAACGATGGGACCCAGTACTTC. The chain employs TRBV10-2 and TRBJ2-5; 8 bases agree with TRBD2. The CDR3 is 17 residues long. Germline trimming cut 0 bases from V and 7 bases from J; bases unmatched to any gene: 13. CDR1 and CDR2 from the germline V gene are WSHSY and SAAADI.

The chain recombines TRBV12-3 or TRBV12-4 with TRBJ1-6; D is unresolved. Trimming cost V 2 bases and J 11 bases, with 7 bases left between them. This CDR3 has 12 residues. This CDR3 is CASSLSGTPLHF. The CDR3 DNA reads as TGTGCCAGCAGTTTAAGCGGAACACCCCTCCACTTT.

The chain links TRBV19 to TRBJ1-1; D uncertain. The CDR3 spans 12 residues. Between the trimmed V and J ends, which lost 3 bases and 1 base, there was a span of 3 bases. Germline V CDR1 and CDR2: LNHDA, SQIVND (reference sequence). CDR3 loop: CASSIGNTEAFF. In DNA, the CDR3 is TGTGCCAGTAGTATTGGGAACACTGAAGCTTTCTTT.

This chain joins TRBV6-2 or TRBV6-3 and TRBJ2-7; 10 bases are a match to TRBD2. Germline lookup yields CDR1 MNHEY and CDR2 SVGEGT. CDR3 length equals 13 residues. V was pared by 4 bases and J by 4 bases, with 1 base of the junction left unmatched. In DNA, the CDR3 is TGTGCCAGCAGTTCGACTAGCGGGTACGAGCAGTACGTC. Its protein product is CASSSTSGYEQYV.

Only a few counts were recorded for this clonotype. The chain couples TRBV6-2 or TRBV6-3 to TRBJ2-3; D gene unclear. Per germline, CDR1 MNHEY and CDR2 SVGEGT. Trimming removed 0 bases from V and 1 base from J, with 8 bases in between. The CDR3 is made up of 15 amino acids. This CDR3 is CASSYSTTRTDTQYF. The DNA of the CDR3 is TGTGCCAGCAGTTACTCGACGACCCGCACAGATACGCAGTATTTT.

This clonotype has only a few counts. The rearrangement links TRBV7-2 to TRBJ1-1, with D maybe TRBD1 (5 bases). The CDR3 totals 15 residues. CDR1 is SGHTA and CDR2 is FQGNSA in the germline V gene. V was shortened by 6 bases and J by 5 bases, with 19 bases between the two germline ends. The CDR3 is CASSFQTGLGTEAFF. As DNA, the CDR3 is TGTGCCAGCAGTTTTCAAACAGGTTTGGGAACTGAAGCTTTCTTT.

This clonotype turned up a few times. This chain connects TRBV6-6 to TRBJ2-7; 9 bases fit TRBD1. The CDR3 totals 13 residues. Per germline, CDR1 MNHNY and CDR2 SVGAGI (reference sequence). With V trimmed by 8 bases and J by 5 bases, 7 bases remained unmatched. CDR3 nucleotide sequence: TGTGCCAGCGAGGTTGGGGACAGGGACGAGCAGTACGTC. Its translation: CASEVGDRDEQYV.

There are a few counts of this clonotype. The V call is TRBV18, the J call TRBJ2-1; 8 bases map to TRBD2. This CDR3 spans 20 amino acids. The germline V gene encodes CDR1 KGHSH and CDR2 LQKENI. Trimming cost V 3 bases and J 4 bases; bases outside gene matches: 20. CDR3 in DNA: TGTGCCAGCTCACCTCGCCTGAGGGTAGCGGGGACGTTGTGGTACAATGAGCAGTTCTTC. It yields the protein CASSPRLRVAGTLWYNEQFF.

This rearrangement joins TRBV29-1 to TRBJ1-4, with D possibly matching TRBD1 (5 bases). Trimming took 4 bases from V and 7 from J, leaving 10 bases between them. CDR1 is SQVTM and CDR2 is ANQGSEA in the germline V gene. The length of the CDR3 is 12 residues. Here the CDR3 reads CSVAAGIEKLFF. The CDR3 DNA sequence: TGCAGCGTTGCGGCAGGGATTGAAAAACTGTTTTTT.

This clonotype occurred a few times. In nucleotides, the CDR3 is TGCAGTGCCATTCAGGACAGGTACAATGAGCAGTTCTTC. Encoded protein: CSAIQDRYNEQFF. The J gene is TRBJ2-1, the V gene TRBV20-1, with 7 bases matching TRBD1. The length of the CDR3 is 13 residues. The germline V gene encodes CDR1 DFQATT and CDR2 SNEGSKA (reference sequence). After removal of 6 bases from V and 4 bases from J, the junction contained 6 bases not matched to a gene.

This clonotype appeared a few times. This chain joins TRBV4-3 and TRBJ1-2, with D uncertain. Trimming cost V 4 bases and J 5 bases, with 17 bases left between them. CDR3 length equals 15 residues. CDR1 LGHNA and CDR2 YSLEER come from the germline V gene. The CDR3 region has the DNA TGCGCCAGCAGCCTCTCCTTGGCGGGGTTATATGGCTACACCTTC. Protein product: CASSLSLAGLYGYTF.

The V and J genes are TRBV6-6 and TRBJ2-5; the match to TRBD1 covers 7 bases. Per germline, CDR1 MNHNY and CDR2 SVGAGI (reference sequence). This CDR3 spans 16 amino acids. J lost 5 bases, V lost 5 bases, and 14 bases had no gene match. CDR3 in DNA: TGTGCCAGCAGTAGTCGAGGGGGCGCTCATCCTGAGACCCAGTACTTC. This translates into CASSSRGGAHPETQYF.

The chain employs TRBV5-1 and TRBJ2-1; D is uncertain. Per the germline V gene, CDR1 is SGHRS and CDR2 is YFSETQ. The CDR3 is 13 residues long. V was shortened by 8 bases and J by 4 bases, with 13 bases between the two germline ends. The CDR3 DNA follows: TGCGCCAGTCGGCCCCCAGGATACAATGAGCAGTTCTTC. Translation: CASRPPGYNEQFF.

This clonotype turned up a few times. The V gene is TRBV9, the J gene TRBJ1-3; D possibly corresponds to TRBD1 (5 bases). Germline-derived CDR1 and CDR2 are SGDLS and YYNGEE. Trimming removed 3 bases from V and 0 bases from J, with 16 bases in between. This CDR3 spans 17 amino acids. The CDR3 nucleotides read TGTGCCAGCAGCGCCATTACCGGGGCCTACTCTGGAAACACCATATATTTT. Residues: CASSAITGAYSGNTIYF.